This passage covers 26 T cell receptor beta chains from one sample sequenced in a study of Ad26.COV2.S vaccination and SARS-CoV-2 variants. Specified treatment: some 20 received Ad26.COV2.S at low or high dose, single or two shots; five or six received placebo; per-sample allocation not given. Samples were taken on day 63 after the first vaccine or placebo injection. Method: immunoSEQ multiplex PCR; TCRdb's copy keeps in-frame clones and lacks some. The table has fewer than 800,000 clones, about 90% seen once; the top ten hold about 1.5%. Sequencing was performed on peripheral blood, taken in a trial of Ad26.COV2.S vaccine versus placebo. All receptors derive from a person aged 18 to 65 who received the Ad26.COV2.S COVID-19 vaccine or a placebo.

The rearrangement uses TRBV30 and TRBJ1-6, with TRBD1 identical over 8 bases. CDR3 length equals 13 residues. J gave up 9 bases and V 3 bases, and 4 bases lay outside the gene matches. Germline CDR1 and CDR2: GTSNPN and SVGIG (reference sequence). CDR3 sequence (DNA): TGTGCCTGGAGGGACAGGGAAGTTTCACCCCTCCACTTT. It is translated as CAWRDREVSPLHF.

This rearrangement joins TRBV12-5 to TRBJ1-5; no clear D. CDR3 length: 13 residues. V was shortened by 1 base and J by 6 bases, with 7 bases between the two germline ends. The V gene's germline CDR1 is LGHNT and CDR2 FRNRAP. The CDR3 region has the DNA TGTGCTAGTGGTTTGGAATCTATTCAGCCCCAGCATTTT. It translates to CASGLESIQPQHF.

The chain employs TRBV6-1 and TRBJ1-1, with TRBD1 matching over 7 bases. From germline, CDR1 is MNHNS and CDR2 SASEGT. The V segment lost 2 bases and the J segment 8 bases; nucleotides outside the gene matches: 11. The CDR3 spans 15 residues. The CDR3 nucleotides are TGTGCCAGCAGTGAAAAACAGGGGCGGATTTCCGAAGCTTTCTTT. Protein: CASSEKQGRISEAFF.

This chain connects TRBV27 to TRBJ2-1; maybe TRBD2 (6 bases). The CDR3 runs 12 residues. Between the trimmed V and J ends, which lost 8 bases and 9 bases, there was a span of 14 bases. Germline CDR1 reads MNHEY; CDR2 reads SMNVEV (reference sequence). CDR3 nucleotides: TGTGCCAGCGGCCTCACTAGCCTTGAGCAGTTCTTC. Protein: CASGLTSLEQFF.

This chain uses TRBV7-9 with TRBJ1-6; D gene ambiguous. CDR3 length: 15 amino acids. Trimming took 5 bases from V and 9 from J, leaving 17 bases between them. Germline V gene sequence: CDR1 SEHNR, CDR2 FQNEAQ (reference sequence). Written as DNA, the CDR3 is TGTGCCAGCAGCCCCCTGTCGTGGCAGACTTCACCCCTCCACTTT. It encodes CASSPLSWQTSPLHF. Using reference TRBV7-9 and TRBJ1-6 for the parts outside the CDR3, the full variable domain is DTGVSQNPRHKITKRGQNVTFRCDPISEHNRLYWYRQTLGQGPEFLTYFQNEAQLEKSRLLSDRFSAERPKGSFSTLEIQRTEQGDSAMYLCASSPLSWQTSPLHFGNGTRLTVT.

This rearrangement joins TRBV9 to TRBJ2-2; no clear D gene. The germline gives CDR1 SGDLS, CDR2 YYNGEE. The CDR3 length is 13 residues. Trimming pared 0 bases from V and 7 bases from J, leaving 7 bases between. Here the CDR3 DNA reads TGTGCCAGCAGCGTAGAGGGATTCGGGGAGCTGTTTTTT. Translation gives CASSVEGFGELFF.

Here the CDR3 DNA reads TGTGCCAGCCGATCCGACAGGTCGAATGAAAAACTGTTTTTT. Translated: CASRSDRSNEKLFF. This chain joins TRBV27 and TRBJ1-4, with D possibly being TRBD1 (6 bases). The germline V gene has CDR1 MNHEY and CDR2 SMNVEV (reference sequence). The CDR3 sequence is 14 residues long. Trimming stripped 8 bases from V and 5 bases from J, with 15 bases between.

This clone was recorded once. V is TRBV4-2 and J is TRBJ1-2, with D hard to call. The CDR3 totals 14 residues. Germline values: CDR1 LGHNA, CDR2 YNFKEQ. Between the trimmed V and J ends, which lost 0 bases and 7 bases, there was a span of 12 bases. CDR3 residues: CASSQDIGKAGYTF. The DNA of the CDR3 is TGTGCCAGCAGCCAAGATATTGGGAAGGCTGGCTACACCTTC.

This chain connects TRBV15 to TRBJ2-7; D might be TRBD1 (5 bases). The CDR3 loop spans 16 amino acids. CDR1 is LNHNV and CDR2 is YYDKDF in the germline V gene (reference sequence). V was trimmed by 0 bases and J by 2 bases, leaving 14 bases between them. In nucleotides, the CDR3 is TGTGCCACCAGCAGAGAGGCCTCCAGGGATACCTACGAGCAGTACTTC. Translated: CATSREASRDTYEQYF. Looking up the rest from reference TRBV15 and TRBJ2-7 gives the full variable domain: DAMVIQNPRYQVTQFGKPVTLSCSQTLNHNVMYWYQQKSSQAPKLLFHYYDKDFNNEADTPDNFQSRRPNTSFCFLDIRSPGLGDTAMYLCATSREASRDTYEQYFGPGTRLTVT.

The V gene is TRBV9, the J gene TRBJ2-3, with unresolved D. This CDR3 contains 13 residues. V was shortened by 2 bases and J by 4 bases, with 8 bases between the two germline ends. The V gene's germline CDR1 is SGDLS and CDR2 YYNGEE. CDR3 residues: CASSVGYPDTQYF. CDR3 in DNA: TGTGCCAGCAGCGTTGGGTACCCAGATACGCAGTATTTT.

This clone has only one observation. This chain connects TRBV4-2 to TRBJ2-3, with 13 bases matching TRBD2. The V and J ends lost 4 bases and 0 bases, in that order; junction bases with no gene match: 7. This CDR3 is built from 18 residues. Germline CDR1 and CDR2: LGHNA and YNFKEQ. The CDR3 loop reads CASSPRLAGGSSTDTQYF. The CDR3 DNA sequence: TGTGCCAGCAGCCCCAGACTAGCGGGAGGTTCGAGCACAGATACGCAGTATTTT.

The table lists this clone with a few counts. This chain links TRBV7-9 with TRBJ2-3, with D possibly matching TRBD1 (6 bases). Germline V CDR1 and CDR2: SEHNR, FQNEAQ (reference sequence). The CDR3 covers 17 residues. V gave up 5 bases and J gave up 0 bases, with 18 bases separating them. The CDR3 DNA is TGTGCCAGCAGCCAAACCGGGACAAACCCTAGCACAGATACGCAGTATTTT. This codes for CASSQTGTNPSTDTQYF.

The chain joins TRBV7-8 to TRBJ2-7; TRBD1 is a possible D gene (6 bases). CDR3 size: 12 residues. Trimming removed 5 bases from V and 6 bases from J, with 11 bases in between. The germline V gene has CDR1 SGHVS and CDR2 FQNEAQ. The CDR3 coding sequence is TGTGCCAGCAGCCCTAGGACAGCCGAGCAGTACTTC. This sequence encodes CASSPRTAEQYF. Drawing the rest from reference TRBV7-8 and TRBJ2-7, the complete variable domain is GAGVSQSPRYKVAKRGQDVALRCDPISGHVSLFWYQQALGQGPEFLTYFQNEAQLDKSGLPSDRFFAERPEGSVSTLKIQRTQQEDSAVYLCASSPRTAEQYFGPGTRLTVT.

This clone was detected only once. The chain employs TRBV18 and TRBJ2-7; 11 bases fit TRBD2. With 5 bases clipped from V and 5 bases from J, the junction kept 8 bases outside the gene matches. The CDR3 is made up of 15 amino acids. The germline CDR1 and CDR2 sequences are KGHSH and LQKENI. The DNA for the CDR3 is TGTGCCAGCTCAACCTCTAGCGGGAGGCCCAACGAGCAGTACTTC. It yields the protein CASSTSSGRPNEQYF.

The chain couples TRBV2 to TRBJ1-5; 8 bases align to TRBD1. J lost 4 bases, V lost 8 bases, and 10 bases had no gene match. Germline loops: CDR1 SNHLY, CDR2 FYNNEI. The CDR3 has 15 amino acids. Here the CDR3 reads CASAKDRGRNQPQHF. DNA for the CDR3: TGTGCCAGCGCTAAAGACAGGGGAAGAAATCAGCCCCAGCATTTT.

CDR3 DNA: TGTGCCAGCAGCCCCGGGACCTCCGGGAATGAGCAGTTCTTC. Encoded protein: CASSPGTSGNEQFF. The chain uses TRBV6-5 and TRBJ2-1; D assignment may be TRBD1 or TRBD2 (5 bases each). V shed 6 bases and J shed 7 bases, with 16 bases lying between them. This CDR3 spans 14 amino acids. The germline gives CDR1 MNHEY, CDR2 SVGAGI.

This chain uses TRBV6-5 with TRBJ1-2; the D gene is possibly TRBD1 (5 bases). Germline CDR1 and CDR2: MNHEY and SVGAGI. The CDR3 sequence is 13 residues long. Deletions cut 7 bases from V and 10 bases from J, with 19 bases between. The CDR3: CASTPGRGFVYTF. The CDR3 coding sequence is TGTGCCAGCACCCCCGGAAGGGGATTCGTCTACACCTTC.

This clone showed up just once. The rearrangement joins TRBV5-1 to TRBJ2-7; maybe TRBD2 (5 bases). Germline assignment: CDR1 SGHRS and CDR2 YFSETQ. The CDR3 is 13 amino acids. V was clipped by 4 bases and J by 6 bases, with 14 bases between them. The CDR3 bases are TGCGCCAGCAGCCCGCGAAATGAGGGCGAGCAGTACTTC. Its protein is CASSPRNEGEQYF.

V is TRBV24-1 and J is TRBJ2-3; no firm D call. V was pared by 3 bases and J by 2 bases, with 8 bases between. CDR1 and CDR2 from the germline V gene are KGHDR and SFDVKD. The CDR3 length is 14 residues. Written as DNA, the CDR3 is TGTGCCACCAGTGATCCTCGGGCCACAGATACGCAGTATTTT. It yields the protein CATSDPRATDTQYF.

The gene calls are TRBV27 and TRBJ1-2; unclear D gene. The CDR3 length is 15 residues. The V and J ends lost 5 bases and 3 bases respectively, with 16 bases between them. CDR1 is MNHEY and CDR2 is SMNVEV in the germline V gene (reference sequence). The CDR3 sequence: CASSVEGYMDYGYTF. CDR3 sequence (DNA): TGTGCCAGCAGTGTGGAGGGATACATGGACTATGGCTACACCTTC.

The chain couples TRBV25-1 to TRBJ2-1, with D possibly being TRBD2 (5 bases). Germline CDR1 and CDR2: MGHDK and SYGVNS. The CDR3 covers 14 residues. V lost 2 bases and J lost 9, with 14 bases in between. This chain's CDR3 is CASSEAGRAAEQFF. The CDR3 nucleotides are TGTGCCAGCAGTGAAGCGGGTAGGGCGGCTGAGCAGTTCTTC.

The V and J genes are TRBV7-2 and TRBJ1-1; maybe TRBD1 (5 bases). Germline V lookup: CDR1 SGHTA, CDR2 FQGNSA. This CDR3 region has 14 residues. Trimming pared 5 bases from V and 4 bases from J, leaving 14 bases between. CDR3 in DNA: TGTGCCAGCAGCCCCCGACAGTGGAGCACTGAAGCTTTCTTT. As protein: CASSPRQWSTEAFF.

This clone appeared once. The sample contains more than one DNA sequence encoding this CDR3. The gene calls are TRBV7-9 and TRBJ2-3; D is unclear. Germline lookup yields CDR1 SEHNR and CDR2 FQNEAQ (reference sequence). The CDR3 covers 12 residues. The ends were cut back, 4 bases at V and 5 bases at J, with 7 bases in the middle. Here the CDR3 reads CASSSPGDTQYF. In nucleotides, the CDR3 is TGTGCCAGCAGCTCCCCCGGAGATACGCAGTATTTT.

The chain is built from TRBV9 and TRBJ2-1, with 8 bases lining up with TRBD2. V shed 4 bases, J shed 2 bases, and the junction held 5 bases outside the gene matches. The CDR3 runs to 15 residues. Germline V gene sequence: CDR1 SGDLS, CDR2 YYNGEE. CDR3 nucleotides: TGTGCCAGCAGCTCCGGGGGGGGCCCCTACAATGAGCAGTTCTTC. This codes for CASSSGGGPYNEQFF.

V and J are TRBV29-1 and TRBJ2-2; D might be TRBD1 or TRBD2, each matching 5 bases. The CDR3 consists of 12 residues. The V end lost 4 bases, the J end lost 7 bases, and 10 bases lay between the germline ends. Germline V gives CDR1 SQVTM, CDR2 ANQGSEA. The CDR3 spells CSVVGVHGELFF. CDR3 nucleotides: TGCAGCGTTGTGGGGGTCCACGGGGAGCTGTTTTTT.

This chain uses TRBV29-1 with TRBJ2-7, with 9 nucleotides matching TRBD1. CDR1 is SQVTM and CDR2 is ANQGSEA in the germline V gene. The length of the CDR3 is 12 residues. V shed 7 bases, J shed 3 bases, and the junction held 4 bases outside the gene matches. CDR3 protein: CSGGQGRYEQYF. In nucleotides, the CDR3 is TGCAGCGGCGGACAGGGGCGCTACGAGCAGTACTTC.